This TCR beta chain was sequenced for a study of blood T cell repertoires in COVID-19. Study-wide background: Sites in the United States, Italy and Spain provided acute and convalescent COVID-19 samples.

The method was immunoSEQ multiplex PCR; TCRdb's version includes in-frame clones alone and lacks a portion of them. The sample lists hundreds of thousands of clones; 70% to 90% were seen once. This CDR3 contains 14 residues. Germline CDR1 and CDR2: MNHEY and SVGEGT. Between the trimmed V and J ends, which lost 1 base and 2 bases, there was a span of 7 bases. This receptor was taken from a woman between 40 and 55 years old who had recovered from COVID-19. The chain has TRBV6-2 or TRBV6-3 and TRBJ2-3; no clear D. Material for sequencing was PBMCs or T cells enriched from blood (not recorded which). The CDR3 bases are TGTGCCAGCAGTTACTTCCAATCCACAGATACGCAGTATTTT. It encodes CASSYFQSTDTQYF.